These 32 T cell receptor beta chains originate from one sample sequenced in a study of blood T cell repertoires in COVID-19 (dated by TCRdb to the early 2020s). The protocol used for the library was the immunoSEQ multiplex PCR assay. Imported from immuneACCESS, the table was reduced by TCRdb to in-frame sequences with V and J called. These copies leave out some clones; in studies compared against another copy, an unresolved V gene accounts for under half, and the cause of the remainder is not known. This sample lists 180,000 or so clones; over 75% were detected once. The ten largest clones capture approximately 10% of the sample. The specimen sequenced was PBMCs or T cells enriched from blood (not recorded which). The source of these receptors is a man aged 50-59 years who had recovered from COVID-19.

V usage is TRBV6-2 or TRBV6-3 and J usage is TRBJ1-1; a possible D gene is TRBD1 (5 bases). The length of the CDR3 is 14 residues. Trimming stripped 2 bases from V and 3 bases from J, with 10 bases between. Germline values: CDR1 MNHEY, CDR2 SVGEGT. CDR3 DNA: TGTGCCAGCAGTTACGGGGGGATAGACACTGAAGCTTTCTTT. It encodes CASSYGGIDTEAFF.

This clone came up a few times. This chain links TRBV28 with TRBJ2-1; 7 nucleotides match TRBD2. The CDR3 has 15 residues. Trimming took 5 bases from V and 4 from J; bases not matched to a gene: 8. From germline, CDR1 is MDHEN and CDR2 SYDVKM. The CDR3 spells CASSPWGGSYNEQFF. As DNA, the CDR3 is TGTGCCAGCAGTCCTTGGGGAGGGTCTTACAATGAGCAGTTCTTC.

This clone was seen just once. This chain joins TRBV6-1 and TRBJ2-3, with 8 bases fitting TRBD1. The CDR3 runs to 14 residues. In germline, CDR1 is MNHNS, CDR2 SASEGT. V was pared by 3 bases and J by 6 bases, with 5 bases of the junction left unmatched. For the CDR3, the DNA is TGTGCCAGCAGTGAGCAGGGGGCAACGGATACGCAGTATTTT. Its protein is CASSEQGATDTQYF.

This clone has just one count. V gene TRBV27 combines with J gene TRBJ2-7; 8 nucleotides match TRBD2. With V trimmed by 7 bases and J by 1 base, 12 bases remained unmatched. This CDR3 has 16 residues. CDR1 and CDR2 (germline): MNHEY, SMNVEV (reference sequence). The CDR3 loop reads CASTTQERELSYEQYF. The CDR3 DNA follows: TGTGCCAGCACCACCCAGGAGCGGGAGTTGTCCTACGAGCAGTACTTC.

This clone was found a few times. J is TRBJ2-3 and V is TRBV29-1; no definite D call. The V gene lost 7 bases and the J gene lost 0 bases, with 14 bases spanning the gap. CDR1 is SQVTM, CDR2 ANQGSEA, per germline. The CDR3 has 14 residues. DNA for the CDR3: TGCAGCGCCACCAAAGATACTAGCACAGATACGCAGTATTTT. It yields the protein CSATKDTSTDTQYF.

The CDR3 nucleotides read TGTGCCAGCAGCCAAGGGACAGGGGCTGGAAACACCATATATTTT. Its protein is CASSQGTGAGNTIYF. The gene calls are TRBV5-8 and TRBJ1-3; 10 bases match TRBD1. Germline CDR1 SGHTS, CDR2 YDEGEE. J gave up 2 bases and V 4 bases, and 3 bases lay outside the gene matches. The CDR3 spans 15 residues.

The V call is TRBV27, the J call TRBJ2-5; weak D call: TRBD2 (7 bases). V gave up 3 bases and J gave up 5 bases, with 13 bases separating them. Per the germline V gene, CDR1 is MNHEY and CDR2 is SMNVEV (reference sequence). This CDR3 is 14 amino acids long. In DNA form, the CDR3 reads TGTGCCAGCAGTTTCGCAGGGAGGGGGGAGACCCAGTACTTC. Translation: CASSFAGRGETQYF.

The chain is built from TRBV30 and TRBJ1-4; D call uncertain. This CDR3 is 14 amino acids long. From germline, CDR1 is GTSNPN and CDR2 SVGIG (reference sequence). V was pared by 7 bases and J by 0 bases, with 12 bases between. For the CDR3, the DNA is TGTGCCTTCCAAGTGGCCACAACTAATGAAAAACTGTTTTTT. As protein: CAFQVATTNEKLFF.

This rearrangement joins TRBV5-1 to TRBJ2-3; the D is unclear. CDR1 is SGHRS, CDR2 YFSETQ, per germline. The CDR3 loop spans 17 amino acids. Between the trimmed V and J ends, which lost 1 base and 1 base, there was a span of 16 bases. The DNA of the CDR3 is TGCGCCAGCAGCTTGTCGAGTACCAATATGGGCACAGATACGCAGTATTTT. Translation: CASSLSSTNMGTDTQYF.

This chain's CDR3 is CASSEQGKGNSPLHF. In DNA, the CDR3 is TGTGCCAGTAGTGAACAGGGGAAAGGAAATTCACCCCTCCACTTT. The gene calls are TRBV19 and TRBJ1-6, with TRBD1 matching over 7 bases. The CDR3 contains 15 residues. The trim removed 5 bases at V and 7 bases at J, leaving 8 bases unmatched. From germline, CDR1 is LNHDA and CDR2 SQIVND (reference sequence).

This chain connects TRBV24-1 to TRBJ2-2; D possibly corresponds to TRBD1 (7 bases). This CDR3 has 16 residues. Deletions cut 4 bases from V and 6 bases from J, with 17 bases between. The germline gives CDR1 KGHDR, CDR2 SFDVKD. The CDR3 protein is CATSEHRGGVAGELFF. CDR3 nucleotide sequence: TGTGCCACCAGTGAACACAGGGGAGGAGTGGCCGGGGAGCTGTTTTTT.

The genes are TRBV24-1 and TRBJ2-3, with D tentatively TRBD2 (6 bases). Germline loops: CDR1 KGHDR, CDR2 SFDVKD. The CDR3 consists of 16 residues. Trimming shortened V by 3 bases and J by 0 bases, and 12 bases separated the two germline ends. The CDR3 DNA reads TGTGCCACCAGTGATACAGGCGGGACTAGCACAGATACGCAGTATTTT. Translated, it gives CATSDTGGTSTDTQYF.

The V and J genes are TRBV15 and TRBJ1-1; 11 bases line up with TRBD1. CDR1 is LNHNV and CDR2 is YYDKDF in the germline V gene (reference sequence). CDR3 length: 15 amino acids. With 5 bases clipped from V and 4 bases from J, the junction kept 6 bases outside the gene matches. CDR3 DNA sequence: TGTGCCACCAGCTTGGACAGGGGGCCGGGCACTGAAGCTTTCTTT. Translation gives CATSLDRGPGTEAFF.

This rearrangement joins TRBV3-1 (or the pseudogene TRBV3-2) to TRBJ2-1; tentatively, D is TRBD2 (6 bases). Germline assignment: CDR1 LGHDT and CDR2 YNNKEL (reference sequence). The V end was cut by 0 bases, the J end by 3 bases, with 12 bases between. The CDR3 has 16 residues. CDR3 in DNA: TGTGCCAGCAGCCAAGAAACTAGCCGAATCTACAATGAGCAGTTCTTC. It specifies CASSQETSRIYNEQFF.

The chain employs TRBV2 and TRBJ2-1; 12 positions match TRBD2. The germline CDR1 and CDR2 sequences are SNHLY and FYNNEI. After removal of 5 bases from V and 2 bases from J, the junction contained 4 bases not matched to a gene. The CDR3 runs to 16 residues. CDR3 region: CASSFRTSGAYNEQFF. CDR3 bases: TGTGCCAGCAGTTTTAGGACTAGCGGGGCCTACAATGAGCAGTTCTTC. Full variable domain (remainder filled in from reference TRBV2 and TRBJ2-1): EPEVTQTPSHQVTQMGQEVILRCVPISNHLYFYWYRQILGQKVEFLVSFYNNEISEKSEIFDDQFSVERPDGSNFTLKIRSTKLEDSAMYFCASSFRTSGAYNEQFFGPGTRLTVL.

V and J are TRBV25-1 and TRBJ2-7; 9 bases fit TRBD1. This CDR3 comprises 15 residues. Germline-derived CDR1 and CDR2 are MGHDK and SYGVNS. V lost 6 bases and J lost 1; bases outside the gene matches: 7. DNA for the CDR3: TGTGCCAGCAGAGAAACAGGGGGCTGGTCCTACGAGCAGTACTTC. This gives the protein CASRETGGWSYEQYF.

V and J are TRBV19 and TRBJ2-7; possible D gene TRBD2, 6 bases. CDR3 length: 15 residues. Germline lookup yields CDR1 LNHDA and CDR2 SQIVND (reference sequence). V lost 1 base, J lost 2 bases, and 12 bases lay in between. CDR3 residues: CASSIVGGPTYEQYF. CDR3 sequence (DNA): TGTGCCAGTAGTATAGTTGGAGGGCCGACCTACGAGCAGTACTTC.

The chain recombines TRBV12-3 or TRBV12-4 with TRBJ2-5; a weak D match, TRBD1 (9 bases). Trimming removed 8 bases from V and 5 bases from J, with 15 bases in between. CDR3 length: 13 residues. The chain's CDR3 is CASGTGTRETQYF. CDR3 in DNA: TGTGCCAGCGGGACAGGGACTAGGGAGACCCAGTACTTC.

This sequence joins TRBV7-9 and TRBJ2-7, with 8 bases fitting TRBD1. The CDR3 has 14 residues. Germline V gives CDR1 SEHNR, CDR2 FQNEAQ (reference sequence). J lost 3 bases, V lost 3 bases, and 4 bases had no gene match. The CDR3 region has the DNA TGTGCCAGCAGCTTCGCAGGGGGCTACTACGAGCAGTACTTC. Translated: CASSFAGGYYEQYF. The entire variable domain, with the rest obtained from reference TRBV7-9 and TRBJ2-7, is as follows: DTGVSQNPRHKITKRGQNVTFRCDPISEHNRLYWYRQTLGQGPEFLTYFQNEAQLEKSRLLSDRFSAERPKGSFSTLEIQRTEQGDSAMYLCASSFAGGYYEQYFGPGTRLTVT.

The V call is TRBV5-1, the J call TRBJ2-5; 8 bases line up with TRBD1. The CDR3 is 15 residues long. Germline loops: CDR1 SGHRS, CDR2 YFSETQ. With 4 bases clipped from V and 0 bases from J, the junction kept 5 bases outside the gene matches. DNA of the CDR3: TGCGCCAGCAGCAACGGACAGGGACACCAAGAGACCCAGTACTTC. Translating it yields CASSNGQGHQETQYF.

V usage is TRBV4-2 and J usage is TRBJ2-7, with a possible D match to TRBD2 (5 bases). CDR3 size: 15 residues. From germline, CDR1 is LGHNA and CDR2 YNFKEQ. V was trimmed by 4 bases and J by 3 bases, leaving 16 bases between them. CDR3 bases: TGTGCCAGCAGCCGCTCCGAGACGGGAATCTACGAGCAGTACTTC. Protein product: CASSRSETGIYEQYF.

The chain uses TRBV28 and TRBJ1-2; 8 bases are shared with TRBD1. The V gene end was trimmed by 4 bases and the J gene end by 8 bases; junction bases not matched to a gene: 9. Germline CDR1 MDHEN, CDR2 SYDVKM. This CDR3 has 14 amino acids. CDR3 in DNA: TGTGCCAGCAGTTGGACCCAGGGGGCAAGAGGCTACACCTTC. This encodes CASSWTQGARGYTF.

The V call is TRBV5-1, the J call TRBJ2-7; TRBD2 aligns across 7 bases. The CDR3 extends over 15 amino acids. Germline V gene lookup returns CDR1 SGHRS and CDR2 YFSETQ. V dropped 4 bases and J dropped 3; count of bases not matched to a gene: 10. This chain's CDR3 is CASSGRGGKDYEQYF. The CDR3 DNA is TGCGCCAGCAGCGGGAGGGGTGGGAAGGACTACGAGCAGTACTTC.

The J gene is TRBJ1-1, the V gene TRBV10-3; D remains ambiguous. Germline loops: CDR1 ENHRY, CDR2 SYGVKD. With 10 bases removed from V and 1 base from J, the gap between germline ends came to 10 bases. This CDR3 region has 12 residues. CDR3 protein: CATRSGNTEAFF. The CDR3 DNA follows: TGTGCCACCAGATCCGGGAACACTGAAGCTTTCTTT.

The sample holds a few counts of this clone. The V gene is TRBV19, the J gene TRBJ1-1; D not certain. With 8 bases removed from V and 7 bases from J, the gap between germline ends came to 11 bases. Looked up from germline, CDR1 is LNHDA and CDR2 is SQIVND (reference sequence). The CDR3 is 11 amino acids. In nucleotides, the CDR3 is TGTGCCAGTGGAGACTGGAGTGAAGCTTTCTTT. It encodes CASGDWSEAFF.

This chain joins TRBV7-2 and TRBJ2-4; tentatively, D is TRBD2 (5 bases). V dropped 4 bases and J dropped 2 bases, with 12 bases sitting between them. Per germline, CDR1 SGHTA and CDR2 FQGNSA. CDR3 length: 15 residues. CDR3 loop: CASSSEDWPKNIQYF. CDR3 DNA: TGTGCCAGCAGCTCCGAGGACTGGCCCAAAAACATTCAGTACTTC. The full variable domain, with the rest looked up from reference TRBV7-2 and TRBJ2-4, is GAGVSQSPSNKVTEKGKDVELRCDPISGHTALYWYRQSLGQGLEFLIYFQGNSAPDKSGLPSDRFSAERTGGSVSTLTIQRTQQEDSAVYLCASSSEDWPKNIQYFGAGTRLSVL.

This clone was counted only a few times. The chain employs TRBV7-2 and TRBJ2-3; 8 nucleotides line up with TRBD2. CDR3 length equals 16 residues. The trim removed 7 bases at V and 1 base at J, leaving 10 bases unmatched. Per germline, CDR1 SGHTA and CDR2 FQGNSA. Here the CDR3 reads CASKVGGGSRTDTQYF. Here the CDR3 DNA reads TGTGCCAGCAAAGTCGGGGGGGGATCTCGCACAGATACGCAGTATTTT.

The rearrangement joins TRBV6-5 to TRBJ2-7; 9 nucleotides match TRBD1. This CDR3 has 14 amino acids. CDR1 is MNHEY and CDR2 is SVGAGI in the germline V gene. With V trimmed by 8 bases and J by 4 bases, 9 bases remained unmatched. The CDR3 nucleotides read TGTGCCAGCCAAGGGGGGACAGGGTTTTACGAGCAGTACTTC. It is translated as CASQGGTGFYEQYF.

The gene calls are TRBV28 and TRBJ1-1; D is perhaps TRBD1 (6 bases). This CDR3 spans 14 amino acids. Germline CDR1 MDHEN, CDR2 SYDVKM. V lost 6 bases and J lost 4, with 15 bases in between. Here the CDR3 reads CASRPGQRRTEAFF. The DNA of the CDR3 is TGTGCCAGCAGACCAGGACAGCGTCGCACTGAAGCTTTCTTT.

V gene TRBV19 combines with J gene TRBJ1-1; tentative D call: TRBD1 (5 bases). The CDR3 is made up of 11 amino acids. Germline values: CDR1 LNHDA, CDR2 SQIVND (reference sequence). V lost 7 bases and J 4 bases, leaving 7 bases between the germline ends. CDR3 protein: CASITGTEAFF. In DNA, the CDR3 is TGTGCCAGTATCACAGGCACTGAAGCTTTCTTT.

The chain couples TRBV11-3 to TRBJ2-1, with 8 bases fitting TRBD2. J lost 0 bases, V lost 4 bases, and 14 bases had no gene match. Per germline, CDR1 SGHNT and CDR2 YENEEA. The CDR3 is 19 residues long. In nucleotides, the CDR3 is TGTGCCAGCAGCTCCCCGTCCTCGGCGGGAGGCAGCTCCTACAATGAGCAGTTCTTC. Amino acids: CASSSPSSAGGSSYNEQFF.

The rearrangement uses TRBV3-1 (or the pseudogene TRBV3-2) and TRBJ1-1, with D hard to call. Per germline, CDR1 LGHDT and CDR2 YNNKEL (reference sequence). The germline V and J ends were trimmed by 6 bases and 6 bases, with 23 bases remaining between them. The CDR3 has 16 amino acids. CDR3 in amino acids: CASRLNGVMGAPEAFF. The CDR3 DNA follows: TGTGCCAGCAGGTTAAACGGGGTGATGGGCGCACCTGAAGCTTTCTTT.